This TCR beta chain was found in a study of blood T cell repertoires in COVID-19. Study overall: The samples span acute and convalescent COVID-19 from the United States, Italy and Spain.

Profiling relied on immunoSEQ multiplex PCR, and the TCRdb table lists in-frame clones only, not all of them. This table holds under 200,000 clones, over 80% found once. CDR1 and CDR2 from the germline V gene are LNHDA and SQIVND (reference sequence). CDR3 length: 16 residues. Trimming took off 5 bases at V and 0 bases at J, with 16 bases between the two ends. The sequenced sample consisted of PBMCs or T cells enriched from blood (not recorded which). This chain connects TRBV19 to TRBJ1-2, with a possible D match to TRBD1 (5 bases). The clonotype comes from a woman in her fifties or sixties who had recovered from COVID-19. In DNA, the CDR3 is TGTGCCAGTAGTCAAATCCGGGGGTCAGCTAACTATGGCTACACCTTC. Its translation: CASSQIRGSANYGYTF.